This TCR beta chain was obtained from a study of blood T cell repertoires in COVID-19. About the study: Italy, Spain and the United States were the sources of the convalescent and acute COVID-19 samples. PBMCs, B-cell-depleted T cells, or T cells were the source of the cDNA or gDNA that made up the material.

Authors' methods: How many nucleated cells were present was estimated from reference gene primer amplification. Only in-frame clones appear in the TCRdb table, and some are missing; sequencing was by immunoSEQ multiplex PCR. That table is the source of V, J and clone size, and D and trimming were worked out from the DNA. The repertoire holds under 100,000 clones, with 70% to 90% as singletons. Per the germline V gene, CDR1 is SGHTA and CDR2 is FQGNSA. V lost 1 base to trimming and J lost 2 bases, with 7 bases between them. The CDR3 is 14 amino acids. Input material: peripheral blood. The chain carries TRBV7-2 and TRBJ2-3; D is undetermined. This clonotype was sampled from a man aged 25 to 40 with acute or convalescent COVID-19. The DNA for the CDR3 is TGTGCCAGCAGCTTAGGCGATATCACAGATACGCAGTATTTT. Encoded protein: CASSLGDITDTQYF.